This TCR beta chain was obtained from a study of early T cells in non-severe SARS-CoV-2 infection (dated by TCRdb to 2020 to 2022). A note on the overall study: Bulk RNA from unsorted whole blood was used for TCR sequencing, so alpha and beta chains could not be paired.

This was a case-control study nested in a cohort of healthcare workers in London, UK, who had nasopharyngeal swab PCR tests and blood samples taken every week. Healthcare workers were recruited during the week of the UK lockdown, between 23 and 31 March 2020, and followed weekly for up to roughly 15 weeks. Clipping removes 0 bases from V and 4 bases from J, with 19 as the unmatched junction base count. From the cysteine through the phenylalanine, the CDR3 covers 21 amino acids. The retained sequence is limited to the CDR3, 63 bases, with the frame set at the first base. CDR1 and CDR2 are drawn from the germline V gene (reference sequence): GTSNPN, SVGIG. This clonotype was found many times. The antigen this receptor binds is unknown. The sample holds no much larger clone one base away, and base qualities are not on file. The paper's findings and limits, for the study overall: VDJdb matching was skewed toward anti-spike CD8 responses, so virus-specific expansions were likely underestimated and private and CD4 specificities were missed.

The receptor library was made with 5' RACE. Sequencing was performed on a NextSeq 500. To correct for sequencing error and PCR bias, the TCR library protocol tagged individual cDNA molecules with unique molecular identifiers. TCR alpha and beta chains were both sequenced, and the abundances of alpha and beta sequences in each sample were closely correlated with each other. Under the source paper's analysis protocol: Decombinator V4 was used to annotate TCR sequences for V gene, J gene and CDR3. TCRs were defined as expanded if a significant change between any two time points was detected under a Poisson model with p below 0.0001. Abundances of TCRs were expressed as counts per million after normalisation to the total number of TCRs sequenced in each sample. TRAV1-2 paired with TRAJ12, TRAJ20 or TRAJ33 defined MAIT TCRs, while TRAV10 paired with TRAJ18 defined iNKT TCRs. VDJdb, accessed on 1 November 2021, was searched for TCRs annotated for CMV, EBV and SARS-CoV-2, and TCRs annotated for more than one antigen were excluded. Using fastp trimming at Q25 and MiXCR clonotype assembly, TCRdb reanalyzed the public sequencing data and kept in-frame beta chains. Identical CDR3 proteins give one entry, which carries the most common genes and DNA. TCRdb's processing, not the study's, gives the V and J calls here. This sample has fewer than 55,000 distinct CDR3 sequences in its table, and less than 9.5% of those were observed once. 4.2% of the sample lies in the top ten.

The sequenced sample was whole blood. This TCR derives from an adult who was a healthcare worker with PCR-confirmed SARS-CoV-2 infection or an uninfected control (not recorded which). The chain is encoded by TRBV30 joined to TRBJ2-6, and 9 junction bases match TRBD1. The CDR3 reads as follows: CAWSVKGTGRIGRTGANVLTF. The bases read TGTGCCTGGAGTGTAAAAGGGACAGGGAGAATTGGTCGGACAGGGGCCAACGTCCTGACTTTC. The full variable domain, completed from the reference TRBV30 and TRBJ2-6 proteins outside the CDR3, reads SQTIHQWPATLVQPVGSPLSLECTVEGTSNPNLYWYRQAAGRGLQLLFYSVGIGQISSEVPQNLSASRPQDRQFILSSKKLLLSDSGFYLCAWSVKGTGRIGRTGANVLTFGAGSRLTVL.